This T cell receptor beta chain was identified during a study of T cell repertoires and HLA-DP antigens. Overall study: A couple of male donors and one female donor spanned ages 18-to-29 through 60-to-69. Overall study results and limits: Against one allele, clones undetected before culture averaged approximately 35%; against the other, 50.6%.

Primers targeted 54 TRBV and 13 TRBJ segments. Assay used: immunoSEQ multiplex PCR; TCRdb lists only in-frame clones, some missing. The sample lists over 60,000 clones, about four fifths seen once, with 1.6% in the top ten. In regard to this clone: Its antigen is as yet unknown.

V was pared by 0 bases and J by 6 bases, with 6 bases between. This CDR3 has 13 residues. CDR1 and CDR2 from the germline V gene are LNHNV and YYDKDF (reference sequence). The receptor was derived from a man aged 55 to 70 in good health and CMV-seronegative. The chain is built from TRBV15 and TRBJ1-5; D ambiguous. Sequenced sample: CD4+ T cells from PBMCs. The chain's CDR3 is CATSRDRGQPQHF. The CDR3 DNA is TGTGCCACCAGCAGAGATCGTGGTCAGCCCCAGCATTTT.